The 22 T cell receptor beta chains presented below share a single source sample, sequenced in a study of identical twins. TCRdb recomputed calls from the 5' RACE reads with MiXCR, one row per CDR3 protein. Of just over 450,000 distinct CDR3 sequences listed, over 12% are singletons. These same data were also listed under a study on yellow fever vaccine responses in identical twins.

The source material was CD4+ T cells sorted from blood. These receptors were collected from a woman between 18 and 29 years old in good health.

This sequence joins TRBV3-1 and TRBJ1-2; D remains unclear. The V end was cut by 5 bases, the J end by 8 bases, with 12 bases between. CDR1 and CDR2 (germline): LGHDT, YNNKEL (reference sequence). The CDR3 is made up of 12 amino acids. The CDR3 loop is CASSARKTGYTF. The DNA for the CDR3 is TGTGCCAGCAGCGCCCGCAAGACGGGCTACACCTTC.

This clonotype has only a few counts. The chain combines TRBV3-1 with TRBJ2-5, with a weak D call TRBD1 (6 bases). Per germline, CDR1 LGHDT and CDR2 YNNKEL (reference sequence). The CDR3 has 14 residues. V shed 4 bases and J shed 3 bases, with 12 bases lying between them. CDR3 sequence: CASSPRDTEETQYF. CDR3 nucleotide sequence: TGTGCCAGCAGCCCCCGGGACACAGAAGAGACCCAGTACTTC.

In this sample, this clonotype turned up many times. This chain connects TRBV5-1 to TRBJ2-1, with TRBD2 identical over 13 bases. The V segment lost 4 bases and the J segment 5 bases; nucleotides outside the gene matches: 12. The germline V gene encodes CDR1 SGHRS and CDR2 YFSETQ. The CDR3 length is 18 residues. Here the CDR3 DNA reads TGCGCCAGCAGCCGCCCGACTAGCGGGGGGCACGGCGACAATGAGCAGTTCTTC. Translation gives CASSRPTSGGHGDNEQFF.

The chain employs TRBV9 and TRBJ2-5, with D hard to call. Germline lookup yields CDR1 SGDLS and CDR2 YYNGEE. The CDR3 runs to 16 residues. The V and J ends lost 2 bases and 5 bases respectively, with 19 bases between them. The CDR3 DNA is TGTGCCAGCAGCGTCTCGGGCCTCCCACCCGGCGAGACCCAGTACTTC. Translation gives CASSVSGLPPGETQYF.

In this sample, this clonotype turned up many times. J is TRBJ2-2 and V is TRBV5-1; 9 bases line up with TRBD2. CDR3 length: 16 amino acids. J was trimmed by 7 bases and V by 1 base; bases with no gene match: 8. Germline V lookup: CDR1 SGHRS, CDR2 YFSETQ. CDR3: CASSLLASGALGELFF. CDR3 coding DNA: TGCGCCAGCAGCTTGTTGGCTAGCGGGGCTCTCGGGGAGCTGTTTTTT.

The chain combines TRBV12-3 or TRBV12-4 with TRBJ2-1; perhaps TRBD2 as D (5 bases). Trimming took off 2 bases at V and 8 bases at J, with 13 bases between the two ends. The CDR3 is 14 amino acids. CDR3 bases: TGTGCCAGCAGTTTAAGGGCCACGAGGGATGAGCAGTTCTTC. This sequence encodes CASSLRATRDEQFF.

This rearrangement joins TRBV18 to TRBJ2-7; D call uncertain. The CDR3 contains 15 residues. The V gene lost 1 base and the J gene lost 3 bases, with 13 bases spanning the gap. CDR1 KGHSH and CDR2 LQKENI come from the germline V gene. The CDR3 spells CASSPRLGYNYEQYF. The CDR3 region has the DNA TGTGCCAGCTCACCACGGTTGGGGTATAACTACGAGCAGTACTTC.

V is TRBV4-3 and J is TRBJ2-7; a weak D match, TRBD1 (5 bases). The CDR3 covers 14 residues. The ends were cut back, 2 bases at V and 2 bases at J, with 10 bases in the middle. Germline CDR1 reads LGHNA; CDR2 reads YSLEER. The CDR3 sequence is CASSQHRTAYEQYF. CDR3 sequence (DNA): TGCGCCAGCAGCCAACACAGGACCGCCTACGAGCAGTACTTC.

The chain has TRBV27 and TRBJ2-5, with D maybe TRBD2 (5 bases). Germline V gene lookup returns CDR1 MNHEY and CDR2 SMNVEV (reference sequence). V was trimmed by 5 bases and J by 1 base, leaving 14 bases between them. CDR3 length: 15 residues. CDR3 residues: CASSLSTRGQETQYF. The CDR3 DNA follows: TGTGCCAGCAGTCTCTCGACTCGGGGCCAAGAGACCCAGTACTTC.

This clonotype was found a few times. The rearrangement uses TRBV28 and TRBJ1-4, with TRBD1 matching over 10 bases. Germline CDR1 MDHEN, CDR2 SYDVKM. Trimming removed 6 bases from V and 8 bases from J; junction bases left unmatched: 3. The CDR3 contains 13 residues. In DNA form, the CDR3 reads TGTGCCAGCAGACGACAGGGGGCCGAAAAACTGTTTTTT. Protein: CASRRQGAEKLFF.

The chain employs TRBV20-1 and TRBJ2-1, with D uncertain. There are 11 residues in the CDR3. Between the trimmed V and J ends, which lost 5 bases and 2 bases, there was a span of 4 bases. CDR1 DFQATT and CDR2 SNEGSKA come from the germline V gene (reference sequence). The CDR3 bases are TGCAGTGCTGGGACCTACAATGAGCAGTTCTTC. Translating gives CSAGTYNEQFF.

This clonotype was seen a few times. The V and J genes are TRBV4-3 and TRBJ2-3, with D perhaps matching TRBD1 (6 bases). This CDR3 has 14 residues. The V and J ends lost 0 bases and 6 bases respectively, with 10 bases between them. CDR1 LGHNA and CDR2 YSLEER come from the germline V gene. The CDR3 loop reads CASSQEPTGDTQYF. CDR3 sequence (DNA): TGCGCCAGCAGCCAAGAGCCTACAGGGGATACGCAGTATTTT.

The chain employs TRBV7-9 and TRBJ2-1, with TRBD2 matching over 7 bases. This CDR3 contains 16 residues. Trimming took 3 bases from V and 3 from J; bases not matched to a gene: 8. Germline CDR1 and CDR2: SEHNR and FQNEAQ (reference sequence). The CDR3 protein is CASSFGLAVYYNEQFF. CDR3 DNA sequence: TGTGCCAGCAGCTTTGGTCTAGCGGTATACTACAATGAGCAGTTCTTC.

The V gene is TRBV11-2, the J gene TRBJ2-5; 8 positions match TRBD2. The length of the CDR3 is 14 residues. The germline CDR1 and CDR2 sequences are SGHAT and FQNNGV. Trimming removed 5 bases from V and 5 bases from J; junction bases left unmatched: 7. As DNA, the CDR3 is TGTGCCAGCAGCCCCCCCCCGGGAGGGGAGACCCAGTACTTC. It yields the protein CASSPPPGGETQYF.

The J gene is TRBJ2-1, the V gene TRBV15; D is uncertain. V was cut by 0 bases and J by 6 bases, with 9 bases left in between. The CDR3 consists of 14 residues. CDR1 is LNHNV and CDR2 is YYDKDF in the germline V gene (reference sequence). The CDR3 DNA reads TGTGCCACCAGCAGAGATCAAACCCCCAATGAGCAGTTCTTC. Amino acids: CATSRDQTPNEQFF.

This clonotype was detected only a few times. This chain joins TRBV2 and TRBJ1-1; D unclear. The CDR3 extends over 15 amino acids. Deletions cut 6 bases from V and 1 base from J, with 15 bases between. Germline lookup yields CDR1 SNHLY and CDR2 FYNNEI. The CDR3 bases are TGTGCCAGCAGCCTATTGGATTCAAGGAACACTGAAGCTTTCTTT. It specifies CASSLLDSRNTEAFF.

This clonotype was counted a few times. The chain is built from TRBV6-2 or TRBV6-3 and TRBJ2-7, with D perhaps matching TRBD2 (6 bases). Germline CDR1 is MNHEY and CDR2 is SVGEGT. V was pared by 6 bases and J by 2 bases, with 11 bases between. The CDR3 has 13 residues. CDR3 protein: CASRGSGPYEQYF. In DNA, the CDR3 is TGTGCCAGCAGGGGTAGCGGCCCCTACGAGCAGTACTTC.

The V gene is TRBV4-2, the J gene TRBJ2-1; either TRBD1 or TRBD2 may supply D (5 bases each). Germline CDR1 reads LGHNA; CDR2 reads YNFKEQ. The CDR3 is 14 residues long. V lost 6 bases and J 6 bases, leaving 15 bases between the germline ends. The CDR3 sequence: CASSNRDEGNEQFF. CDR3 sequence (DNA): TGTGCCAGCAGTAACCGGGACGAAGGCAATGAGCAGTTCTTC.

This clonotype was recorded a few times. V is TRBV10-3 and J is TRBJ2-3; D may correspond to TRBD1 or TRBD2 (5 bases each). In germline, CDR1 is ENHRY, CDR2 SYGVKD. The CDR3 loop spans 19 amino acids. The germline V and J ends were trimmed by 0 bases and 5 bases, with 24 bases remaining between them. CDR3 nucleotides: TGTGCCATCAGTGAGTCGACTCGGGGCCTCCCGGCGGGTGAAGATACGCAGTATTTT. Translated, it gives CAISESTRGLPAGEDTQYF.

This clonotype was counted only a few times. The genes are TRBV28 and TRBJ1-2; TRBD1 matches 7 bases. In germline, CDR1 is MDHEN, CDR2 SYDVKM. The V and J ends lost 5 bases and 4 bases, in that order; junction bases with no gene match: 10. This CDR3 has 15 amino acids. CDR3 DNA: TGTGCCAGCAGTGGGGGGACAGCGATGGCCTATGGCTACACCTTC. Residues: CASSGGTAMAYGYTF.

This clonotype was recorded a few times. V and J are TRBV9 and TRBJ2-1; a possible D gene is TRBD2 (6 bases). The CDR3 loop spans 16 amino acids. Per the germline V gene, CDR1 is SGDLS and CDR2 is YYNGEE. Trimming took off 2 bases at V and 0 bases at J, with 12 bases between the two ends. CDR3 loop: CASSVRGVDSYNEQFF. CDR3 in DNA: TGTGCCAGCAGCGTGCGCGGGGTGGACTCCTACAATGAGCAGTTCTTC.

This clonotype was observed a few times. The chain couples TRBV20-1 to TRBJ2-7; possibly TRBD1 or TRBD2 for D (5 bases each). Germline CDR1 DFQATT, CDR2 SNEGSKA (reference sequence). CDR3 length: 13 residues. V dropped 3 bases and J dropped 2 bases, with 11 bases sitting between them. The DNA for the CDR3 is TGCAGTGCTAGGCTCGGGGCTCCCTACGAGCAGTACTTC. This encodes CSARLGAPYEQYF.